This T cell receptor (beta chain) came from a study of early T cells in non-severe SARS-CoV-2 infection. Study details: Sequencing of unsorted whole blood was done on bulk RNA, leaving chains unpaired.

The table lists this clonotype with many counts. Via MiXCR, TCRdb re-called the 5' RACE reads, giving one row per CDR3 protein. The sample carries 25,000 to 35,000 distinct CDR3 sequences, roughly 3% recorded once. Trimming removed 7 bases from V and 3 bases from J; junction bases left unmatched: 5. The CDR3 spans 14 residues. In germline, CDR1 is LNHDA, CDR2 SQIVND (reference sequence). The material sequenced was whole blood. The rearrangement links TRBV19 to TRBJ1-5, with TRBD1 matching over 8 bases. This clonotype was obtained from an adult who was a healthcare worker with PCR-confirmed SARS-CoV-2 infection or an uninfected control (not recorded which). Written as DNA, the CDR3 is TGTGCCAGTACTTCGACAGGGGCCAATCAGCCCCAGCATTTT. Encoded protein: CASTSTGANQPQHF.